These 9 T cell receptor beta chains were all obtained from the same sample, sequenced in a study of identical twins. TCRdb reprocessed the 5' RACE reads via MiXCR and lists one record per CDR3 protein. The sample has 400,000 to 550,000 distinct CDR3 sequences; roughly 21% are singletons. This sample also belongs to another study, concerning T cells expressing NK-cell markers.

Sequencing used CD4+ T cells sorted from blood. These receptors were collected from a woman aged 18-29 years in good health.

This clonotype was seen at least ten times. This chain uses TRBV12-3 or TRBV12-4 with TRBJ1-6; 7 bases line up with TRBD1. J gave up 3 bases and V 6 bases, and 5 bases lay outside the gene matches. The CDR3 is 15 amino acids. The CDR3 nucleotides read TGTGCCAGCAGGTCCCGGACAGGCTATAATTCACCCCTCCACTTT. Its translation is CASRSRTGYNSPLHF.

In DNA form, the CDR3 reads TGTGCCAGCAGCCTGAGACAGGGCTTCTACGAGCAGTACTTC. Its translation is CASSLRQGFYEQYF. The chain recombines TRBV5-5 with TRBJ2-7, with TRBD1 matching 7 bases. V lost 4 bases to trimming and J lost 3 bases; unmatched junction nucleotides: 7. CDR3 length: 14 amino acids. Germline CDR1 is SGHKS and CDR2 is YYEKEE (reference sequence).

The CDR3 sequence: CASSLFGGTSGRSSYEQYF. CDR3 coding DNA: TGTGCCAGCAGTTTATTCGGGGGGACTAGCGGGAGAAGCTCCTACGAGCAGTACTTC. The V and J genes are TRBV27 and TRBJ2-7; TRBD2 matches at 14 bases. The CDR3 extends over 19 amino acids. Germline CDR1 is MNHEY and CDR2 is SMNVEV (reference sequence). The V and J ends lost 1 base and 0 bases, in that order; junction bases with no gene match: 8.

This clonotype was counted many times. The chain joins TRBV10-3 to TRBJ1-5, with a tentative D call TRBD1 (5 bases). Deletions cut 3 bases from V and 7 bases from J, with 7 bases between. The germline V gene encodes CDR1 ENHRY and CDR2 SYGVKD. The CDR3 covers 12 residues. The CDR3 protein is CAISDSGQPQHF. CDR3 in DNA: TGTGCCATCAGTGATTCAGGGCAGCCCCAGCATTTT.

There are many counts of this clonotype. The V and J genes are TRBV12-3 or TRBV12-4 and TRBJ1-2; D call uncertain. Trimming stripped 6 bases from V and 6 bases from J, with 11 bases between. The CDR3 totals 12 residues. The CDR3 reads CASSSGHHGYTF. CDR3 nucleotides: TGTGCCAGCAGCTCGGGCCACCATGGCTACACCTTC.

This clonotype was detected ten times or more. Sequence at one end of the junction differs from germline and may be a read error. The chain is built from TRBV20-1 and TRBJ2-5, with D possibly being TRBD1 (5 bases). The germline V gene has CDR1 DFQATT and CDR2 SNEGSKA (reference sequence). The CDR3 consists of 10 residues. CDR3 sequence reads: CSARGETQYF. The CDR3 bases are TGCAGCGCTAGGGGAGAGACCCAGTACTTC.

The rearrangement links TRBV9 to TRBJ2-7, with D perhaps TRBD2 (6 bases). The germline V and J ends were trimmed by 4 bases and 3 bases, with 17 bases remaining between them. In germline, CDR1 is SGDLS, CDR2 YYNGEE. The CDR3 loop spans 15 amino acids. This CDR3 reads CASSPQVGGGYEQYF. The CDR3 nucleotides are TGTGCCAGCAGCCCCCAAGTGGGGGGAGGCTACGAGCAGTACTTC.

This clonotype has just a few counts. The chain recombines TRBV5-6 with TRBJ1-2, with a weak D call TRBD1 (5 bases). Germline CDR1 and CDR2: SGHDT and YYEEEE. This CDR3 contains 13 residues. Trimming pared 1 base from V and 5 bases from J, leaving 9 bases between. The CDR3 DNA follows: TGTGCCAGCAGCTTGACAGGAAAGTATGGCTACACCTTC. It yields the protein CASSLTGKYGYTF.

The CDR3 is CASSVDRGTGELFF. The CDR3 coding sequence is TGTGCCAGCAGCGTAGATCGGGGGACCGGGGAGCTGTTTTTT. The genes are TRBV9 and TRBJ2-2; a possible D gene is TRBD2 (6 bases). The CDR3 spans 14 residues. The germline V gene encodes CDR1 SGDLS and CDR2 YYNGEE. Between the trimmed V and J ends, which lost 0 bases and 5 bases, there was a span of 8 bases.